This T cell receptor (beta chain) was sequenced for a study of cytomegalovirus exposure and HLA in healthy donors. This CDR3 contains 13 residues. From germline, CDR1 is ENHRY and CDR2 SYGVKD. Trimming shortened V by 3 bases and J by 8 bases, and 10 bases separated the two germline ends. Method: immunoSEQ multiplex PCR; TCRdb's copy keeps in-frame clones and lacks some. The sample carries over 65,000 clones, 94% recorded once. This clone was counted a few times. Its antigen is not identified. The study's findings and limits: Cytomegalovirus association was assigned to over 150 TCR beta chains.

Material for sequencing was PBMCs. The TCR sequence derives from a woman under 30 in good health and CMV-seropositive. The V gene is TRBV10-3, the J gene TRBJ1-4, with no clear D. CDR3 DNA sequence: TGTGCCATCAGTGATGGGTATAGCGAAAAACTGTTTTTT. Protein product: CAISDGYSEKLFF.